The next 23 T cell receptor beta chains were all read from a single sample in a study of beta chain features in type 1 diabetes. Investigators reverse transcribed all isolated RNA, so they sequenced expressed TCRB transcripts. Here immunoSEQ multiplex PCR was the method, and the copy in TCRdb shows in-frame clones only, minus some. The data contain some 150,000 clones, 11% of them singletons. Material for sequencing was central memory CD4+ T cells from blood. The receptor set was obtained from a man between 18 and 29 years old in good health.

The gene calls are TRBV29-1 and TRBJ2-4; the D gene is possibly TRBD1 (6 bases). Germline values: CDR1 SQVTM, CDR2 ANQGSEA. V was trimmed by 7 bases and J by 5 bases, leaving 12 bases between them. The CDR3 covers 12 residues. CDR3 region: CSARTDENIQYF. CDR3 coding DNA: TGCAGCGCAAGGACAGACGAAAACATTCAGTACTTC.

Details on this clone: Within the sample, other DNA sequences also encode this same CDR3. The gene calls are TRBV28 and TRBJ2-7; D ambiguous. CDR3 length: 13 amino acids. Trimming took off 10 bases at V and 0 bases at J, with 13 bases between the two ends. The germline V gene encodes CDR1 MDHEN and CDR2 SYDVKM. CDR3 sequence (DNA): TGTGCCACCCTTGCGCTTAGCTCCTACGAGCAGTACTTC. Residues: CATLALSSYEQYF.

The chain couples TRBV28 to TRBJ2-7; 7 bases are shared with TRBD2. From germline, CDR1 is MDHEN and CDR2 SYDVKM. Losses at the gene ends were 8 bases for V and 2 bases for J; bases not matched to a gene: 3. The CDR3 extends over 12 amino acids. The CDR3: CASGRGAYEQYF. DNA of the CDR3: TGTGCCAGCGGACGGGGGGCCTACGAGCAGTACTTC.

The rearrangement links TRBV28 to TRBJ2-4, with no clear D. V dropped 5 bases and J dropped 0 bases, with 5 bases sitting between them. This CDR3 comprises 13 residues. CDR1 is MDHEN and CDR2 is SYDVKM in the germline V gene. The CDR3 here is CASSTIAKNIQYF. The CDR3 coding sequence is TGTGCCAGCAGTACAATAGCCAAAAACATTCAGTACTTC.

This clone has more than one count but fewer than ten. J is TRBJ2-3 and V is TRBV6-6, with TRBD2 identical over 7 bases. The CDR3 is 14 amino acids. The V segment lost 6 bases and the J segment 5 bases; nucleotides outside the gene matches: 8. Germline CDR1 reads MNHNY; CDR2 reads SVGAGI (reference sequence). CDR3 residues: CASSLGGSEDTQYF. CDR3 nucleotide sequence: TGTGCCAGCAGCTTGGGCGGGAGTGAAGATACGCAGTATTTT.

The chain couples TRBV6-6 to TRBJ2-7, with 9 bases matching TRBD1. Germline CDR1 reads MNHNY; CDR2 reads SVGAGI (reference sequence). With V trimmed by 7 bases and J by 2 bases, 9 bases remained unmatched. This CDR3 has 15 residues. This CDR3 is CASKNPGQGTYEQYF. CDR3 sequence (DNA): TGTGCCAGCAAGAACCCGGGACAGGGAACCTACGAGCAGTACTTC.

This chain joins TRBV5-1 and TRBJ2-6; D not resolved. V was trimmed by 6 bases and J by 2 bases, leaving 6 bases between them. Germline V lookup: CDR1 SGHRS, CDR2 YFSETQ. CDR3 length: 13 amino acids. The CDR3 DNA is TGCGCCAGCACGCCGGCTGGGGCCAACGTCCTGACTTTC. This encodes CASTPAGANVLTF.

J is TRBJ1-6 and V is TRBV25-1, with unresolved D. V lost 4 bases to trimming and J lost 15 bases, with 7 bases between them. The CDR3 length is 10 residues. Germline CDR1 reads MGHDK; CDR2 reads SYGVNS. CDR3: CASSGIVLHF. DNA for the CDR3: TGTGCCAGCAGTGGAATAGTCCTCCACTTT. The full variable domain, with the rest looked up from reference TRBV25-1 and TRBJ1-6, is EADIYQTPRYLVIGTGKKITLECSQTMGHDKMYWYQQDPGMELHLIHYSYGVNSTEKGDLSSESTVSRIRTEHFPLTLESARPSHTSQYLCASSGIVLHFGNGTRLTVT.

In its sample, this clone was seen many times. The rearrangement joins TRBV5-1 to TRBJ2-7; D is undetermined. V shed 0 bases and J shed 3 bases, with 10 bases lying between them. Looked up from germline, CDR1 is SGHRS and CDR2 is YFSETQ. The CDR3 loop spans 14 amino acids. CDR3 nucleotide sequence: TGCGCCAGCAGCTTGGCAAATCCAGGCTACGAGCAGTACTTC. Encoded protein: CASSLANPGYEQYF.

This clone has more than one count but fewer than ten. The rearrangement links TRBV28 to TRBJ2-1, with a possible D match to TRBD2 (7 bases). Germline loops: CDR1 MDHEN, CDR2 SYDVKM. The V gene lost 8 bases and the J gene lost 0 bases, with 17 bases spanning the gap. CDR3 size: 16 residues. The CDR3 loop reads CASRSGGAVSYNEQFF. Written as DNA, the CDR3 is TGTGCCAGCCGCTCTGGGGGGGCAGTCTCCTACAATGAGCAGTTCTTC.

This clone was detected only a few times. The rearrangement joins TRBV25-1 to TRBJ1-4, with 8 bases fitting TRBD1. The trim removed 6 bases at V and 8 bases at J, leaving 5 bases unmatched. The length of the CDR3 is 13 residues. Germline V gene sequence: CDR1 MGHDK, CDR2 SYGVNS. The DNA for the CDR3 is TGTGCCAGCAGGGACAGGGAAGGAGAAAAACTGTTTTTT. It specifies CASRDREGEKLFF.

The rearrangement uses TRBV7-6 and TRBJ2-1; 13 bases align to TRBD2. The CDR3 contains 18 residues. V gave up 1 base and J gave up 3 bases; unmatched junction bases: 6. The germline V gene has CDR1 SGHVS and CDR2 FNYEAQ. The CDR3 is CASSLGLAGGSHYNEQFF. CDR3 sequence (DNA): TGTGCCAGCAGCTTAGGACTAGCGGGGGGCTCCCACTACAATGAGCAGTTCTTC.

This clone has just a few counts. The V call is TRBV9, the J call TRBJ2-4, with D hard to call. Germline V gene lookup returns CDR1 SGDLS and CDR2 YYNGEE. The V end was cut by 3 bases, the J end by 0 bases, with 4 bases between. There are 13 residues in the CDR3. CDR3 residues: CASSGVAKNIQYF. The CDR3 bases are TGTGCCAGCAGCGGGGTAGCCAAAAACATTCAGTACTTC.

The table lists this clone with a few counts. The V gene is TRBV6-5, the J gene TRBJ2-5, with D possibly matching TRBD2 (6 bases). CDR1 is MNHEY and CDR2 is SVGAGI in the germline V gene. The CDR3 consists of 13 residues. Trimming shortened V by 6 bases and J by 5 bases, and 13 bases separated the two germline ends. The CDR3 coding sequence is TGTGCCAGCAGCCTCGCGGGGAGGGAGACCCAGTACTTC. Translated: CASSLAGRETQYF.

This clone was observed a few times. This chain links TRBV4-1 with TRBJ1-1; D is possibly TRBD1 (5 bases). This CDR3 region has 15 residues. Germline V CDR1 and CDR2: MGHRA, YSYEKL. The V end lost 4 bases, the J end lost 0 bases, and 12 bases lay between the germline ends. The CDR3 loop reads CASSLQAQVNTEAFF. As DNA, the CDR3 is TGCGCCAGCAGCCTCCAGGCACAGGTGAACACTGAAGCTTTCTTT.

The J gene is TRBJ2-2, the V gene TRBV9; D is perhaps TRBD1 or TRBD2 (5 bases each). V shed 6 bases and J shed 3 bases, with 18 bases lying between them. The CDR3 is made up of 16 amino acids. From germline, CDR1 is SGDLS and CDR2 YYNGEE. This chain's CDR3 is CASTREGLGYTGELFF. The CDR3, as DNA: TGTGCCAGCACCCGAGAGGGGCTAGGGTACACCGGGGAGCTGTTTTTT. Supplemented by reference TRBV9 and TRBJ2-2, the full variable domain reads DSGVTQTPKHLITATGQRVTLRCSPRSGDLSVYWYQQSLDQGLQFLIQYYNGEERAKGNILERFSAQQFPDLHSELNLSSLELGDSALYFCASTREGLGYTGELFFGEGSRLTVL.

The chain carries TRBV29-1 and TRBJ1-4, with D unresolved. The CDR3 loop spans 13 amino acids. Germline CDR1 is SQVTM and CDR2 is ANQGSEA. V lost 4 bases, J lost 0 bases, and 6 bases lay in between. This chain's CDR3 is CSVVTSTNEKLFF. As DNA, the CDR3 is TGCAGCGTTGTGACGTCAACTAATGAAAAACTGTTTTTT.

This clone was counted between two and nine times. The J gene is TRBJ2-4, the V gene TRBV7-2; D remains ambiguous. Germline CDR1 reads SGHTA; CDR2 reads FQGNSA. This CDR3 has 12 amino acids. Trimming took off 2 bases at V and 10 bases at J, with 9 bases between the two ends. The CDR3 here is CASSLITEIQYF. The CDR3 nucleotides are TGTGCCAGCAGCTTAATAACAGAAATTCAGTACTTC. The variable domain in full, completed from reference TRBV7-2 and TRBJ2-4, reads GAGVSQSPSNKVTEKGKDVELRCDPISGHTALYWYRQSLGQGLEFLIYFQGNSAPDKSGLPSDRFSAERTGGSVSTLTIQRTQQEDSAVYLCASSLITEIQYFGAGTRLSVL.

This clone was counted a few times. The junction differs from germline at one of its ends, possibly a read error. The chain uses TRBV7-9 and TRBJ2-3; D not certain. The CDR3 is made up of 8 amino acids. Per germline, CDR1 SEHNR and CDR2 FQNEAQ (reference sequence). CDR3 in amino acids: CASSLGGF. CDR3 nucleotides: TGTGCCAGCAGCTTAGGTGGATTT.

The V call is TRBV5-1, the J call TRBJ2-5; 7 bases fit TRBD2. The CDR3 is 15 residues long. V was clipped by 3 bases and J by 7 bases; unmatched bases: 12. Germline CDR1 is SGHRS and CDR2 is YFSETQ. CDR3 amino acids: CASSSHKGREVTQYF. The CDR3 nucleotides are TGCGCCAGCAGCTCCCACAAGGGGAGGGAGGTGACCCAGTACTTC.

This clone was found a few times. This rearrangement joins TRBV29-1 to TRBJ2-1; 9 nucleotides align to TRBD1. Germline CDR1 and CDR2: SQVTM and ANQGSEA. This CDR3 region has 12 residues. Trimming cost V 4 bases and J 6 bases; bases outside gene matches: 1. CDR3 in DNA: TGCAGCGTTGCGGGACAGGGCAATGAGCAGTTCTTC. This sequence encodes CSVAGQGNEQFF.

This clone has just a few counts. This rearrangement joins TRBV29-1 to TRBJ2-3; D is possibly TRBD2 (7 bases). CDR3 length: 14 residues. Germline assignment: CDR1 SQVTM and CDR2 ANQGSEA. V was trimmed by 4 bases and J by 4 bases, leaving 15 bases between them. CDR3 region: CSVATGTIADTQYF. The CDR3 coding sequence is TGCAGCGTTGCAACAGGGACTATCGCAGATACGCAGTATTTT.

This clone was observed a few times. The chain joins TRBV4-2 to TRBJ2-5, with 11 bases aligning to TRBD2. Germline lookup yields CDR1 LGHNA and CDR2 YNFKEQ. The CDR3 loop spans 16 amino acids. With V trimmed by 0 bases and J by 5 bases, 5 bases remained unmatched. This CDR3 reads CASSQELAGVAETQYF. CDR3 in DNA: TGTGCCAGCAGCCAAGAACTAGCGGGAGTTGCGGAGACCCAGTACTTC.